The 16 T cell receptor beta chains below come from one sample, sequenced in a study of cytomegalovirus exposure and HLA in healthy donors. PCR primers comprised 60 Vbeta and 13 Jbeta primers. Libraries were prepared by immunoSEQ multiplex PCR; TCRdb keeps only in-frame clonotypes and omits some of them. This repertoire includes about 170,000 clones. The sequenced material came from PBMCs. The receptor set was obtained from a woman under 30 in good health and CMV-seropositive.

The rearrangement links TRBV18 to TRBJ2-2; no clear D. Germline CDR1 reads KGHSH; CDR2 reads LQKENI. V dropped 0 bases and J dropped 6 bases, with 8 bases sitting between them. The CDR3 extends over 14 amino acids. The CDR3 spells CASSPPSSSGELFF. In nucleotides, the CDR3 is TGTGCCAGCTCACCACCCAGTTCTTCCGGGGAGCTGTTTTTT. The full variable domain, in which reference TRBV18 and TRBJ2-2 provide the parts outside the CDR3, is NAGVMQNPRHLVRRRGQEARLRCSPMKGHSHVYWYRQLPEEGLKFMVYLQKENIIDESGMPKERFSAEFPKEGPSILRIQQVVRGDSAAYFCASSPPSSSGELFFGEGSRLTVL.

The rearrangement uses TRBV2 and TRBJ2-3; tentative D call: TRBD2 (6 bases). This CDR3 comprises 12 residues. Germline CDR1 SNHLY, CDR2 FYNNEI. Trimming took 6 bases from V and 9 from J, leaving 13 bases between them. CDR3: CASSVKSGTQYF. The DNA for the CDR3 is TGTGCCAGCAGCGTGAAGAGCGGGACGCAGTATTTT.

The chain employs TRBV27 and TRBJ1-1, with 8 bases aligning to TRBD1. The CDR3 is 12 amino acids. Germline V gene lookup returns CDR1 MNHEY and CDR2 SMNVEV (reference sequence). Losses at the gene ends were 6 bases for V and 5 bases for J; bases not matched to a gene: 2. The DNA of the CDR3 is TGTGCCAGCAGCGACAGGGGTACTGAAGCTTTCTTT. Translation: CASSDRGTEAFF.

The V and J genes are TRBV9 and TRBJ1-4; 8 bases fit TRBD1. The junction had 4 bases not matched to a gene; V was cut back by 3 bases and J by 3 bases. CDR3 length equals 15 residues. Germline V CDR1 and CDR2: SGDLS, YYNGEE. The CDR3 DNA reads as TGTGCCAGCAGCGGAAACAGGGGGGCTAATGAAAAACTGTTTTTT. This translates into CASSGNRGANEKLFF.

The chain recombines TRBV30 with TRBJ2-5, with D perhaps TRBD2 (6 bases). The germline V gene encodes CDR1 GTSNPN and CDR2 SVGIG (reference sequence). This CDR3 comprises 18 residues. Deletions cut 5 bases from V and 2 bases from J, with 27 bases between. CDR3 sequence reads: CAWDYGGVYRKEQETQYF. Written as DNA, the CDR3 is TGTGCCTGGGATTATGGAGGGGTTTACAGAAAGGAACAAGAGACCCAGTACTTC.

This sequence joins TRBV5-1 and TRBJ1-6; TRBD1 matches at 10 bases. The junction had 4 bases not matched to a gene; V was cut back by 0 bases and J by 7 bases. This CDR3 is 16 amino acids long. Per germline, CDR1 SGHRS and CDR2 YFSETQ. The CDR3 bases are TGCGCCAGCAGCTTGGTAGGGACAGGGGTCAATTCACCCCTCCACTTT. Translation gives CASSLVGTGVNSPLHF.

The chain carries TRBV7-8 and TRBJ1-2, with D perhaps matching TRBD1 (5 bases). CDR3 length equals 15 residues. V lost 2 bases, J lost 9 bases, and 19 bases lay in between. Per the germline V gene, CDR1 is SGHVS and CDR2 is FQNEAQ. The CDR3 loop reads CASSLIPAGPLSYTF. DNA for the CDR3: TGTGCCAGCAGCTTAATACCGGCAGGGCCCTTGAGCTACACCTTC.

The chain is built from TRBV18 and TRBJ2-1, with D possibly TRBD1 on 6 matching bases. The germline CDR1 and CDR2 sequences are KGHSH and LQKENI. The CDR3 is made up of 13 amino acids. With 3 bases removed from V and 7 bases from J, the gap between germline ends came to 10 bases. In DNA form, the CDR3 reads TGTGCCAGCTCACCCTCCGGACAGAATGAGCAGTTCTTC. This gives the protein CASSPSGQNEQFF. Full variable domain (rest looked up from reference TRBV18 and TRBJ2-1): NAGVMQNPRHLVRRRGQEARLRCSPMKGHSHVYWYRQLPEEGLKFMVYLQKENIIDESGMPKERFSAEFPKEGPSILRIQQVVRGDSAAYFCASSPSGQNEQFFGPGTRLTVL.

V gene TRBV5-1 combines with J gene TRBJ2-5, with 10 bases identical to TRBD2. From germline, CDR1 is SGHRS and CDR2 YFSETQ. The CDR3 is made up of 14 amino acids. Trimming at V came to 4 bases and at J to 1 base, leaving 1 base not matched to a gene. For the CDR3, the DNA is TGCGCCAGCAGCCGGACTAGCGGCCAAGAGACCCAGTACTTC. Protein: CASSRTSGQETQYF.

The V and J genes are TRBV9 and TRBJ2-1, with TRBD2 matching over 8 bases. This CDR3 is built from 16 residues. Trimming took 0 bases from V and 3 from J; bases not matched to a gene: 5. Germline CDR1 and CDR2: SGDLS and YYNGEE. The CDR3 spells CASSVEGAGDYNEQFF. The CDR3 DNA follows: TGTGCCAGCAGCGTAGAGGGAGCGGGGGACTACAATGAGCAGTTCTTC. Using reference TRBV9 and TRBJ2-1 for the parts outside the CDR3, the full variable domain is DSGVTQTPKHLITATGQRVTLRCSPRSGDLSVYWYQQSLDQGLQFLIQYYNGEERAKGNILERFSAQQFPDLHSELNLSSLELGDSALYFCASSVEGAGDYNEQFFGPGTRLTVL.

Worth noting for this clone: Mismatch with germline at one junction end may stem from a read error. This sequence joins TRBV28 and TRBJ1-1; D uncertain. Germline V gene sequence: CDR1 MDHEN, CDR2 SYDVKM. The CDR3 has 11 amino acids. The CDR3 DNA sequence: TGTGCCAGCAGTTTCAACAGTGAAGCTTTCTTT. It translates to CASSFNSEAFF.

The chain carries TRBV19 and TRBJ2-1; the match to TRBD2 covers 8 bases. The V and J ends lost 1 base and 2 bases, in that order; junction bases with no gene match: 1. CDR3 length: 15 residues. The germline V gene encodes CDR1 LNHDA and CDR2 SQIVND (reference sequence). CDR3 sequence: CASSIVAGTYNEQFF. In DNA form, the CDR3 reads TGTGCCAGTAGTATAGTAGCGGGGACCTACAATGAGCAGTTCTTC.

The DNA of the CDR3 is TGTGCCAGCAGTGTTGGAGGGGTCAACGGCTACACCTTC. This sequence encodes CASSVGGVNGYTF. The rearrangement joins TRBV6-4 to TRBJ1-2, with D maybe TRBD1 (5 bases). CDR3 length: 13 amino acids. V lost 4 bases and J 8 bases, leaving 14 bases between the germline ends. CDR1 is MRHNA, CDR2 SNTAGT, per germline.

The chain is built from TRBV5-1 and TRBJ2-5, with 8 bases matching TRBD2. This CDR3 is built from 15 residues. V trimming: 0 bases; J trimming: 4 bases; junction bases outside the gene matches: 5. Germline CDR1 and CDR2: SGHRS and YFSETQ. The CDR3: CASSLVRGGRETQYF. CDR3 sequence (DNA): TGCGCCAGCAGCTTGGTTCGGGGGGGAAGAGAGACCCAGTACTTC.

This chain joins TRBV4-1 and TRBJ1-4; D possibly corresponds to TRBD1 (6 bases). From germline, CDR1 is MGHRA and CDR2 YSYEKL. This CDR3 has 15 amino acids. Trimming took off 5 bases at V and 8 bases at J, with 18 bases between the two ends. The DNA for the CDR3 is TGCGCCAGCAGCTCCCGGTCAGGGGCCGGGGAAAAACTGTTTTTT. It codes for CASSSRSGAGEKLFF.

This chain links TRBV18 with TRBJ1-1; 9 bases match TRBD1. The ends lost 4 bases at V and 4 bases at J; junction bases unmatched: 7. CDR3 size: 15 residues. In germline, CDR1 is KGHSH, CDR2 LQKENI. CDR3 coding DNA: TGTGCCAGCTCACGGGACAGGGTCGCGGGCACTGAAGCTTTCTTT. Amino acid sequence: CASSRDRVAGTEAFF.